This T cell receptor (beta chain) was sequenced in a study of shared clonotypes between healthy human individuals. Turning to the study itself: CD4 naive cells filled three plates per donor, CD4 memory three, CD8 naive two and CD8 memory one.

CDR1 is SEHNR, CDR2 FQNEAQ, per germline (reference sequence). The CDR3 runs to 16 residues. V was clipped by 5 bases and J by 3 bases, with 20 bases between them. Generated by immunoSEQ multiplex PCR, the TCRdb table keeps only in-frame clones and is missing some. This table holds over a million clones, approximately 98.5% found once. A split of CD4+ cells into CD45RA+ naive and CD45RA-negative memory subsets was performed. The clonotype was recovered from a man aged 30 to 39 in good health. J is TRBJ2-7 and V is TRBV7-9, with D unclear. The specimen was naive CD4+ T cells sorted from blood. Indicated subset: CD45RA+ positively selected. As DNA, the CDR3 is TGTGCCAGCAGCCCAGTGGACCGCACTCCATTCTACGAGCAGTACTTC. Protein sequence: CASSPVDRTPFYEQYF.